The 10 T cell receptor beta chains given below trace back to one sample, sequenced in a study of cytomegalovirus exposure and HLA in healthy donors. PCR involved 60 Vbeta and 13 Jbeta primers. Sequenced by immunoSEQ multiplex PCR; TCRdb stores in-frame clones only, minus some. The sample holds roughly 55,000 clones. Sequenced sample: PBMCs. These receptor sequences come from a man aged 45-60 years in good health and CMV-seropositive.

The V and J genes are TRBV27 and TRBJ1-5; D is uncertain. The CDR3 has 13 amino acids. Between the trimmed V and J ends, which lost 9 bases and 5 bases, there was a span of 14 bases. Germline CDR1 is MNHEY and CDR2 is SMNVEV (reference sequence). The CDR3 region is CASSPSRYQPQHF. CDR3 in DNA: TGTGCCAGTTCACCAAGTCGGTATCAGCCCCAGCATTTT.

The gene calls are TRBV2 and TRBJ2-1, with 11 bases aligning to TRBD2. V shed 5 bases, J shed 7 bases, and the junction held 4 bases outside the gene matches. Germline V gene lookup returns CDR1 SNHLY and CDR2 FYNNEI. This CDR3 spans 14 amino acids. This CDR3 is CASSTSGGWNEQFF. As DNA, the CDR3 is TGTGCCAGCAGTACTAGCGGGGGCTGGAATGAGCAGTTCTTC.

The J gene is TRBJ2-7, the V gene TRBV7-9, with D possibly matching TRBD2 (5 bases). The V end lost 5 bases, the J end lost 0 bases, and 14 bases lay between the germline ends. Looked up from germline, CDR1 is SEHNR and CDR2 is FQNEAQ (reference sequence). The CDR3 has 15 residues. In DNA, the CDR3 is TGTGCCAGCAGCCCGGGGATATTCAGCTCCTACGAGCAGTACTTC. Its protein product is CASSPGIFSSYEQYF.

This CDR3 is CASSATTPGQGALADTEAFF. DNA of the CDR3: TGTGCCAGTAGCGCTACGACCCCCGGACAGGGGGCTTTAGCGGACACTGAAGCTTTCTTT. The rearrangement joins TRBV19 to TRBJ1-1; 11 bases match TRBD1. The V gene's germline CDR1 is LNHDA and CDR2 SQIVND (reference sequence). Losses at the gene ends were 6 bases for V and 3 bases for J; bases not matched to a gene: 21. The CDR3 has 20 residues.

J is TRBJ1-5 and V is TRBV19; the D is unclear. With 5 bases removed from V and 3 bases from J, the gap between germline ends came to 8 bases. Germline CDR1 LNHDA, CDR2 SQIVND (reference sequence). The CDR3 contains 13 residues. The CDR3 sequence: CASSRYNNQPQHF. The CDR3 bases are TGTGCCAGTAGTCGGTATAACAATCAGCCCCAGCATTTT.

This chain connects TRBV18 to TRBJ1-2; a possible D gene is TRBD1 (5 bases). CDR3 length equals 14 residues. The germline CDR1 and CDR2 sequences are KGHSH and LQKENI. Trimming removed 3 bases from V and 4 bases from J, with 12 bases in between. Here the CDR3 reads CASSPNDSPYGYTF. The DNA for the CDR3 is TGTGCCAGCTCACCGAACGACAGTCCCTATGGCTACACCTTC.

V is TRBV30 and J is TRBJ1-3, with D possibly being TRBD1 (5 bases). CDR3 length: 13 residues. Germline V gene data show CDR1 as GTSNPN and CDR2 as SVGIG (reference sequence). With 4 bases removed from V and 4 bases from J, the gap between germline ends came to 11 bases. The CDR3 sequence: CAWTPGSGNTIYF. The CDR3 DNA reads TGTGCCTGGACCCCAGGGTCCGGAAACACCATATATTTT.

V usage is TRBV4-2 and J usage is TRBJ2-1; 10 positions agree with TRBD2. The V gene end was trimmed by 0 bases and the J gene end by 5 bases; junction bases not matched to a gene: 7. This CDR3 comprises 17 residues. In germline, CDR1 is LGHNA, CDR2 YNFKEQ. Here the CDR3 reads CASSQDRASGSDNEQFF. CDR3 nucleotides: TGTGCCAGCAGCCAAGATAGAGCTAGCGGGAGTGACAATGAGCAGTTCTTC.

CDR3 sequence (DNA): TGCGCCAGCAGCCAAGGACTAGCGGGGATCGAGCAGTACTTC. Translated: CASSQGLAGIEQYF. V gene TRBV5-1 combines with J gene TRBJ2-7; 12 bases fit TRBD2. Germline CDR1 and CDR2: SGHRS and YFSETQ. CDR3 size: 14 residues. J gave up 6 bases and V 4 bases, and 5 bases lay outside the gene matches.

V usage is TRBV28 and J usage is TRBJ2-1, with a weak D call TRBD1 (5 bases). The V gene's germline CDR1 is MDHEN and CDR2 SYDVKM. This CDR3 is 14 amino acids long. The V and J ends lost 2 bases and 3 bases respectively, with 8 bases between them. CDR3 in amino acids: CASSLGDSYNEQFF. The CDR3 DNA sequence: TGTGCCAGCAGTTTAGGCGACAGCTACAATGAGCAGTTCTTC.